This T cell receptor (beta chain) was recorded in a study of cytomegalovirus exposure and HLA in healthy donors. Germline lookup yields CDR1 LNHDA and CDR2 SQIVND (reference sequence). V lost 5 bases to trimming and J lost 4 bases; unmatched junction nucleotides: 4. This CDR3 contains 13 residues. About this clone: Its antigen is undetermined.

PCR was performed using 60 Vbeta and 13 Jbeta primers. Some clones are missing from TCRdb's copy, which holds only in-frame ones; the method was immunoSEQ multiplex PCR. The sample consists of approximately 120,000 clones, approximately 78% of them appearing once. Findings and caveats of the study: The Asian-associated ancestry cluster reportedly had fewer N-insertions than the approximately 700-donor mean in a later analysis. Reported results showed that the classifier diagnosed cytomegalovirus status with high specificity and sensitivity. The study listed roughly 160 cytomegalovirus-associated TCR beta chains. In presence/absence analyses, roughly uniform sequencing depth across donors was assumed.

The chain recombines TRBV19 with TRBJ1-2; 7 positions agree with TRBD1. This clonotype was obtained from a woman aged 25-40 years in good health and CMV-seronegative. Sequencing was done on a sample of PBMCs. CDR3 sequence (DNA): TGTGCCAGTAGTTGGGGACAGATCTATGGCTACACCTTC. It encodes CASSWGQIYGYTF.